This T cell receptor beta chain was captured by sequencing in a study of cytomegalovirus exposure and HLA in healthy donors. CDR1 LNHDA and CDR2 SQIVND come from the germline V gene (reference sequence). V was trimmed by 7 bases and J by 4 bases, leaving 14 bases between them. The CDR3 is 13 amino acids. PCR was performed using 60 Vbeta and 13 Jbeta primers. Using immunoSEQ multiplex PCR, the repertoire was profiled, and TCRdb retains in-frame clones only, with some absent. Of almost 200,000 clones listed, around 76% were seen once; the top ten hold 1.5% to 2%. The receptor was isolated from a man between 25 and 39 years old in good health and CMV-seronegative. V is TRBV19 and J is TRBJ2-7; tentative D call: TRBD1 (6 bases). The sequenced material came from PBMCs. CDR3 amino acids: CASKQDSGYEQYF. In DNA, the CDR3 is TGTGCCAGTAAGCAGGACAGCGGTTACGAGCAGTACTTC.